In this sample, the clone carrying this TCR beta chain turned up many times. What it recognizes is unknown. Fresh peripheral blood, 8.5 to 10 ml, was the PBMC source. This entry comes from a study of Graves' ophthalmopathy and Graves' hyperthyroidism. General study points: Stable hyperthyroidism and ophthalmopathy were told apart by a 13-signature model, which achieved 85% to 90% sensitivity and over 65% specificity. Ophthalmopathy progression cases were predicted by the model with 60% to 71% sensitivity and approximately 76% specificity. In blood, most expanded thyroid clonotypes above 0.001 frequency were also detected.

CDR3 length equals 13 residues. The V gene's germline CDR1 is DFQATT and CDR2 SNEGSKA (reference sequence). The trim removed 6 bases at V and 5 bases at J, leaving 9 bases unmatched. From RNA, the CDR3 regions of TCR beta chains were amplified and sequenced. In the first round, RT-PCR was carried out with HTBI primers, and a multiplex PCR formed the second round. A single record per CDR3 protein comes from TCRdb applying MiXCR to the multiplex PCR reads. Of over 500,000 distinct CDR3 sequences listed, 20% to 25% were seen once; the top ten hold approximately 6.5%. Sequencing input: peripheral blood. The chain employs TRBV20-1 and TRBJ2-7; 8 nucleotides match TRBD1. This clonotype was sampled from a woman aged 18-30 years with stable Graves' hyperthyroidism. Some clones in this sample may be carry-over from other donors' samples. CDR3 coding DNA: TGCAGTGCCCAGACAGGGGACAGAGACGAGCAGTACTTC. It translates to CSAQTGDRDEQYF.